These T cell receptor beta chains were read from a single sample in a study of T cells in pancreatic ductal adenocarcinoma. The protocol was immunoSEQ multiplex PCR, while the TCRdb copy is restricted to in-frame clones and leaves out a portion. Here the sample spans around 10,000 clones, about nine tenths being singletons. The sample comprised PBMCs. These receptors were taken from a human donor with pancreatic ductal adenocarcinoma. Both conserved end residues are part of each CDR3. A D gene is named only where the DNA matches it firmly. Only part of the rows carry a size: once, few, many, or a class if the clone is expanded.

CDR3 DNA: TGCGCCAGCAGTCGACAGGGCCTCACCCTCTCTGGAAACACCATATATTTT; CDR3 protein: CASSRQGLTLSGNTIYF; J gene: TRBJ1-3; D gene: TRBD1; clone size: NA; V gene: TRBV4-1
CDR3 DNA: TGTGCCAGTAGTATAGACGACAGGGGATACACCGGGGAGCTGTTTTTT; CDR3 protein: CASSIDDRGYTGELFF; J gene: TRBJ2-2; D gene: TRBD1; clone size: NA; V gene: TRBV19
CDR3 DNA: TGTGCCAGCAGCTTTGGACAGCAACATAATTCACCCCTCCACTTT; CDR3 protein: CASSFGQQHNSPLHF; J gene: TRBJ1-6; D gene: NA; clone size: few; V gene: TRBV11-2
CDR3 DNA: TGTGCCAGTAGTATTGCACAGTACAATCAGCCCCAGCATTTT; CDR3 protein: CASSIAQYNQPQHF; J gene: TRBJ1-5; D gene: NA; clone size: NA; V gene: TRBV19
CDR3 DNA: TGTGCCAGCAGCCTCAGTTCCACCGGGGAGCTGTTTTTT; CDR3 protein: CASSLSSTGELFF; J gene: TRBJ2-2; D gene: NA; clone size: NA; V gene: TRBV28
CDR3 DNA: TGTGCCAGCAGACTAACAGGACCAACTAATGAAAAACTGTTTTTT; CDR3 protein: CASRLTGPTNEKLFF; J gene: TRBJ1-4; D gene: NA; clone size: NA; V gene: TRBV28
CDR3 DNA: TGCGCCAGCAGCTTAAGCGGGAATAGCTACAATGAGCAGTTCTTC; CDR3 protein: CASSLSGNSYNEQFF; J gene: TRBJ2-1; D gene: TRBD2; clone size: NA; V gene: TRBV5-1
CDR3 DNA: TGCGCCAGCAGCTTGGGAGGGGGAAGGCCAGAGACCCAGTACTTC; CDR3 protein: CASSLGGGRPETQYF; J gene: TRBJ2-5; D gene: NA; clone size: NA; V gene: TRBV5-1
CDR3 DNA: TGTGCCTGGACACTAGGATGGGATACGCAGTATTTT; CDR3 protein: CAWTLGWDTQYF; J gene: TRBJ2-3; D gene: NA; clone size: once; V gene: TRBV30
CDR3 DNA: TGTGCCAGCAGCTTAATGCAGGGTAGAACTCAGTACTTC; CDR3 protein: CASSLMQGRTQYF; J gene: TRBJ2-4; D gene: NA; clone size: NA; V gene: TRBV7-3
CDR3 DNA: TGTGCCAGCAGTTTGGGGCGGGACAGACTGAGTACCTTC; CDR3 protein: CASSLGRDRLSTF; J gene: TRBJ1-2; D gene: TRBD1; clone size: NA; V gene: TRBV28
CDR3 DNA: TGTGCCTGGAGTCCCCAAAGCGGGTCCCCCAGCTCCTACGAGCAGTACTTC; CDR3 protein: CAWSPQSGSPSSYEQYF; J gene: TRBJ2-7; D gene: NA; clone size: NA; V gene: TRBV30
CDR3 DNA: TGTGCCAGCAGTGAGCGGGTCCTCACAGATACGCAGTATTTT; CDR3 protein: CASSERVLTDTQYF; J gene: TRBJ2-3; D gene: NA; clone size: NA; V gene: TRBV25-1
CDR3 DNA: TGTGCCAGCAGTTACTCGGGGGTTGGGGGGTACGAGCAGTACTTC; CDR3 protein: CASSYSGVGGYEQYF; J gene: TRBJ2-7; D gene: NA; clone size: NA; V gene: TRBV6-5
CDR3 DNA: TGTGCCAGCAGCCAGACAGGGGCCGATGGCTACACCTTC; CDR3 protein: CASSQTGADGYTF; J gene: TRBJ1-2; D gene: TRBD1; clone size: NA; V gene: TRBV6-5
CDR3 DNA: TGTGCCAGCAGCGACTTGGCGGAGCTGTTTTTT; CDR3 protein: CASSDLAELFF; J gene: TRBJ2-2; D gene: NA; clone size: NA; V gene: TRBV7-8
CDR3 DNA: TGTGCCAGCAGTGGACAGGGGACGGGTCAGCCCCAGCATTTT; CDR3 protein: CASSGQGTGQPQHF; J gene: TRBJ1-5; D gene: TRBD1; clone size: few; V gene: TRBV2
CDR3 DNA: TGTGCCAGCAGCGTAGGGACAGGGGGCAATCAGCCCCAGCATTTT; CDR3 protein: CASSVGTGGNQPQHF; J gene: TRBJ1-5; D gene: TRBD1; clone size: NA; V gene: TRBV9
CDR3 DNA: TGCGCCAGCAGCCAGGGACAGGTTAAGGAGACCCAGTACTTC; CDR3 protein: CASSQGQVKETQYF; J gene: TRBJ2-5; D gene: TRBD1; clone size: NA; V gene: TRBV5-1
CDR3 DNA: TGCGCCAGCAGCTCGGTGGAGGGTACTGAAGCTTTCTTT; CDR3 protein: CASSSVEGTEAFF; J gene: TRBJ1-1; D gene: NA; clone size: NA; V gene: TRBV5-1
CDR3 DNA: TGTGCCAGCAGTGATACCCGGGACAGGGTCGGCGAGCAGTACTTC; CDR3 protein: CASSDTRDRVGEQYF; J gene: TRBJ2-7; D gene: TRBD1; clone size: NA; V gene: TRBV2
CDR3 DNA: TGCGCCAGCAGCCGGTCAATACAGGGGACGGATTCACCCCTCCACTTT; CDR3 protein: CASSRSIQGTDSPLHF; J gene: TRBJ1-6; D gene: TRBD1; clone size: few; V gene: TRBV5-1
CDR3 DNA: TGTGCCAGTAGCCCTCTTAGCAATCAGCCCCAGCATTTT; CDR3 protein: CASSPLSNQPQHF; J gene: TRBJ1-5; D gene: NA; clone size: NA; V gene: TRBV19
CDR3 DNA: TGTGCCAGTAGTTGGGACTTACTAGATACGCAGTATTTT; CDR3 protein: CASSWDLLDTQYF; J gene: TRBJ2-3; D gene: NA; clone size: NA; V gene: TRBV19
CDR3 DNA: TGTGCCAGCAGCGTAGTGGGTAGCTCGGGGACCCAGTACTTC; CDR3 protein: CASSVVGSSGTQYF; J gene: TRBJ2-5; D gene: NA; clone size: NA; V gene: TRBV9
CDR3 DNA: TGTGCCAGCAGCTTGGCCGGGGCTAGCGGGAGAAATGAGCAGTTCTTC; CDR3 protein: CASSLAGASGRNEQFF; J gene: TRBJ2-1; D gene: TRBD2; clone size: NA; V gene: TRBV5-4
CDR3 DNA: TGTGCCAGCAGCTTGGGGGTTAGCGCCGCCTACGAGCAGTACTTC; CDR3 protein: CASSLGVSAAYEQYF; J gene: TRBJ2-7; D gene: NA; clone size: NA; V gene: TRBV5-8
CDR3 DNA: TGTGCCAGCAGTTATCGACAGGGGGCCCCCGAGCAGTACTTC; CDR3 protein: CASSYRQGAPEQYF; J gene: TRBJ2-7; D gene: TRBD1; clone size: NA; V gene: TRBV6-5
CDR3 DNA: TGTGCCAGCAGCCAAGACAGGGGTCCGGACACCGGGGAGCTGTTTTTT; CDR3 protein: CASSQDRGPDTGELFF; J gene: TRBJ2-2; D gene: NA; clone size: NA; V gene: TRBV4-2
CDR3 DNA: TGTGCCAGTAGTTCTCAGGGGGCAAGGGATACGCAGTATTTT; CDR3 protein: CASSSQGARDTQYF; J gene: TRBJ2-3; D gene: TRBD1; clone size: NA; V gene: TRBV19
CDR3 DNA: TGTGCCAGCAGCTCCCCCTCGACTAGCGGCCCCTACAATGAGCAGTTCTTC; CDR3 protein: CASSSPSTSGPYNEQFF; J gene: TRBJ2-1; D gene: TRBD2; clone size: NA; V gene: TRBV13
CDR3 DNA: TGTGCCAGCAGCTCCCGGGACTATATCCAAGGTACCCAGTACTTC; CDR3 protein: CASSSRDYIQGTQYF; J gene: TRBJ2-5; D gene: TRBD2; clone size: NA; V gene: TRBV7-9
CDR3 DNA: TGTGCCAGCAGCTTGGAGGTCGGGTCGGGAGGCTACACCTTC; CDR3 protein: CASSLEVGSGGYTF; J gene: TRBJ1-2; D gene: NA; clone size: NA; V gene: TRBV5-6
CDR3 DNA: TGTGCCAGCAGTTTAATGATCCGGGGTCTCAATGGCTACACCTTC; CDR3 protein: CASSLMIRGLNGYTF; J gene: TRBJ1-2; D gene: NA; clone size: NA; V gene: TRBV28
CDR3 DNA: TGTGCCAGCTCACCGTCAGGGGTGAACACTGAAGCTTTCTTT; CDR3 protein: CASSPSGVNTEAFF; J gene: TRBJ1-1; D gene: NA; clone size: NA; V gene: TRBV18
CDR3 DNA: TGTGCCAGCAGCAAGTTGGGGGAGGGGGGCTATGGCTACACCTTC; CDR3 protein: CASSKLGEGGYGYTF; J gene: TRBJ1-2; D gene: NA; clone size: NA; V gene: TRBV21-1
CDR3 DNA: TGTGCCAGCAGTTCTGGGAGCAGCAATCAGCCCCAGCATTTT; CDR3 protein: CASSSGSSNQPQHF; J gene: TRBJ1-5; D gene: NA; clone size: once; V gene: TRBV7-3
CDR3 DNA: TGTGCCAGCAGTTTACCAATTAGCGGGGGGGCGGATACGCAGTATTTT; CDR3 protein: CASSLPISGGADTQYF; J gene: TRBJ2-3; D gene: TRBD2; clone size: NA; V gene: TRBV9
CDR3 DNA: TGTGCCAGCAGCTTGGAGGGGTGGTTTTCTAATGAGCAGTTCTTC; CDR3 protein: CASSLEGWFSNEQFF; J gene: TRBJ2-1; D gene: NA; clone size: NA; V gene: TRBV5-4
CDR3 DNA: TGCAGCGTTGAAGATGGGGGCACAGGGGGTTGGAAAACTGAAGCTTTCTTT; CDR3 protein: CSVEDGGTGGWKTEAFF; J gene: TRBJ1-1; D gene: TRBD1; clone size: NA; V gene: TRBV29-1
CDR3 DNA: TGTGCCAGTAGTACCACTCCTGGGGGCACCTATGGCTACACCTTC; CDR3 protein: CASSTTPGGTYGYTF; J gene: TRBJ1-2; D gene: NA; clone size: NA; V gene: TRBV19
CDR3 DNA: TGCGCCAGCAGCTTGCTCGGGAGCGGGGGGAGAGATACGCAGTATTTT; CDR3 protein: CASSLLGSGGRDTQYF; J gene: TRBJ2-3; D gene: TRBD2; clone size: NA; V gene: TRBV5-1
CDR3 DNA: TGTGCCAGCCTACCCAGGGCTGGGGCCAACGTCCTGACTTTC; CDR3 protein: CASLPRAGANVLTF; J gene: TRBJ2-6; D gene: NA; clone size: NA; V gene: TRBV2
CDR3 DNA: TGTGCCTGGAGTGTAGCCGGGATAAGCTCCTACAATGAGCAGTTCTTC; CDR3 protein: CAWSVAGISSYNEQFF; J gene: TRBJ2-1; D gene: NA; clone size: NA; V gene: TRBV30
CDR3 DNA: TGTGCCAGCTCACTATCGACTAGCGGGAGCCCCGGGGGGACAGATACGCAGTATTTT; CDR3 protein: CASSLSTSGSPGGTDTQYF; J gene: TRBJ2-3; D gene: TRBD2; clone size: NA; V gene: TRBV18
CDR3 DNA: TGTGCCAGCAGTTACGTTCCCTTCCAGGGAGGAGCTTTCTTT; CDR3 protein: CASSYVPFQGGAFF; J gene: TRBJ1-1; D gene: NA; clone size: NA; V gene: TRBV6-5
CDR3 DNA: TGTGCCAGCGCTGTTAGCGGGGCGTACGAGCAGTACTTC; CDR3 protein: CASAVSGAYEQYF; J gene: TRBJ2-7; D gene: TRBD2; clone size: NA; V gene: TRBV2
CDR3 DNA: TGTGCCAGCAGACATAGGGACAGGGACTACGAGCAGTACTTC; CDR3 protein: CASRHRDRDYEQYF; J gene: TRBJ2-7; D gene: TRBD1; clone size: NA; V gene: TRBV28
CDR3 DNA: TGCAGCCTCCGGGGTGTAGCGGGCCCCAGGGGCAATGAGCAGTTCTTC; CDR3 protein: CSLRGVAGPRGNEQFF; J gene: TRBJ2-1; D gene: NA; clone size: NA; V gene: TRBV29-1
CDR3 DNA: TGTGCCAGCAGTTACCGAGCGGGAGGGCACAATGAGCAGTTCTTC; CDR3 protein: CASSYRAGGHNEQFF; J gene: TRBJ2-1; D gene: TRBD2; clone size: NA; V gene: TRBV6-6
CDR3 DNA: TGTGCCAGTAGTATTTCACTAGCGGGAGTCAACGAGCAGTACTTC; CDR3 protein: CASSISLAGVNEQYF; J gene: TRBJ2-7; D gene: TRBD2; clone size: NA; V gene: TRBV19